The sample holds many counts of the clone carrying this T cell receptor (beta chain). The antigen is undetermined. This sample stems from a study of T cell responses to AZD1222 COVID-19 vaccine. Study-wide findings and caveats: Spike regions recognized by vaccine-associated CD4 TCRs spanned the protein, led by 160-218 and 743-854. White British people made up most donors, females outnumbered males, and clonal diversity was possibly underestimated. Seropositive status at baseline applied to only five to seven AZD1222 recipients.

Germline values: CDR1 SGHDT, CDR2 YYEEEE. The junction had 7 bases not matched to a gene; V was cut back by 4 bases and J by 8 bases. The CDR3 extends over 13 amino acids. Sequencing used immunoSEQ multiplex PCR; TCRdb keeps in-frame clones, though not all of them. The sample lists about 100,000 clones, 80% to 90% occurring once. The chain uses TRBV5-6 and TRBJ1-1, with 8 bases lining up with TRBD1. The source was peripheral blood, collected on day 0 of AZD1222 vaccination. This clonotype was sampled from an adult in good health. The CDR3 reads CASSTRQGREAFF. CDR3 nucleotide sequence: TGTGCCAGCAGCACCCGACAGGGGCGAGAAGCTTTCTTT.